This record concerns one T cell receptor (beta chain) sequence. Antigen specificity is unknown. The data stem from a study of blood T cells in healthy people across ages. The study's findings and limits: Considered underestimates were the diversity estimates obtained from one million T cells. A strong correlation was found between TCR beta diversity and the percentage of naive T cells.

The CDR3 runs 17 residues. CDR1 SEHNR and CDR2 FQNEAQ come from the germline V gene (reference sequence). V was pared by 6 bases and J by 6 bases, with 24 bases between. Alongside a J-beta primer mix, a sample-barcoded 5' primer served in a second PCR lasting about 7 to 11 cycles. TCRdb fed the 5' RACE reads into MiXCR, producing one record per CDR3 protein. The sample gives fewer than 2 million distinct CDR3 sequences, approximately 40% of which show up once; under 25% is in the top ten. The source material was blood. This sequence was found in a human donor in good health. V is TRBV7-9 and J is TRBJ2-1; tentatively, D is TRBD1 (5 bases). The CDR3 nucleotides are TGTGCCAGCAGTCTCAATCAGGGAATGAGGTACAGCAATGAGCAGTTCTTC. It encodes CASSLNQGMRYSNEQFF.